The 14 T cell receptor beta chains given below trace back to one sample, sequenced in a study of blood T cell repertoires in COVID-19. Libraries were prepared by immunoSEQ multiplex PCR; TCRdb keeps only in-frame clonotypes and omits some of them. This table has roughly 100,000 clones, over 85% appearing once. Material for sequencing was peripheral blood. The source of these receptors is a human donor with COVID-19, enrolled during active disease. The donor label of this sample is uncertain.

The chain employs TRBV7-8 and TRBJ2-4; 10 nucleotides match TRBD2. The CDR3 has 21 residues. With V trimmed by 0 bases and J by 1 base, 15 bases remained unmatched. Germline CDR1 is SGHVS and CDR2 is FQNEAQ. In DNA, the CDR3 is TGTGCCAGCAGCTTAGCGTTTGGGTCCAGCGGGAGGGTCGGGGCCAAAAACATTCAGTACTTC. Encoded protein: CASSLAFGSSGRVGAKNIQYF.

This rearrangement joins TRBV7-3 to TRBJ1-1, with TRBD1 identical over 7 bases. Germline loops: CDR1 SGHTA, CDR2 FQGTGA. The CDR3 extends over 13 amino acids. Losses at the gene ends were 5 bases for V and 3 bases for J; bases not matched to a gene: 3. This chain's CDR3 is CASSLTGDTEAFF. As DNA, the CDR3 is TGTGCCAGCAGCCTCACAGGGGACACTGAAGCTTTCTTT.

This chain joins TRBV9 and TRBJ1-1; TRBD1 agrees at 7 bases. V trimming: 0 bases; J trimming: 5 bases; junction bases outside the gene matches: 4. The CDR3 has 14 amino acids. Germline V gene data show CDR1 as SGDLS and CDR2 as YYNGEE. The CDR3 sequence is CASSVGQGTTEAFF. The CDR3 nucleotides read TGTGCCAGCAGCGTAGGACAGGGAACGACTGAAGCTTTCTTT. The complete variable domain, with remaining parts taken from reference TRBV9 and TRBJ1-1, reads DSGVTQTPKHLITATGQRVTLRCSPRSGDLSVYWYQQSLDQGLQFLIQYYNGEERAKGNILERFSAQQFPDLHSELNLSSLELGDSALYFCASSVGQGTTEAFFGQGTRLTVV.

The rearrangement uses TRBV19 and TRBJ1-2; possibly TRBD1 for D (5 bases). The CDR3 covers 13 residues. V lost 3 bases and J 8 bases, leaving 13 bases between the germline ends. In germline, CDR1 is LNHDA, CDR2 SQIVND (reference sequence). CDR3 nucleotide sequence: TGTGCCAGTAGTATCCAAGGGGTCGGAGGCTACACCTTC. Protein sequence: CASSIQGVGGYTF.

The chain uses TRBV19 and TRBJ1-1; D not resolved. The germline V and J ends were trimmed by 0 bases and 8 bases, with 10 bases remaining between them. The CDR3 length is 13 residues. In germline, CDR1 is LNHDA, CDR2 SQIVND (reference sequence). The CDR3 protein is CASSIEREAEAFF. CDR3 coding DNA: TGTGCCAGTAGTATAGAACGGGAGGCCGAAGCTTTCTTT.

The chain links TRBV7-8 to TRBJ2-5; 7 bases fit TRBD1. CDR1 is SGHVS and CDR2 is FQNEAQ in the germline V gene. CDR3 length: 14 amino acids. With 5 bases clipped from V and 1 base from J, the junction kept 4 bases outside the gene matches. The CDR3: CASSHGTVQETQYF. The CDR3 DNA reads as TGTGCCAGCAGCCACGGGACAGTCCAAGAGACCCAGTACTTC.

The V call is TRBV27, the J call TRBJ1-2, with D perhaps TRBD1 (6 bases). The CDR3 loop spans 14 amino acids. CDR1 is MNHEY and CDR2 is SMNVEV in the germline V gene (reference sequence). V lost 7 bases and J lost 7, with 19 bases in between. CDR3 bases: TGTGCCAGCACCATCACGGGGGGCGCTTCTGGCTACACCTTC. Amino acid sequence: CASTITGGASGYTF.

The chain links TRBV19 to TRBJ1-1; D remains unclear. The CDR3 is 13 amino acids. The ends were cut back, 0 bases at V and 4 bases at J, with 6 bases in the middle. CDR1 and CDR2 from the germline V gene are LNHDA and SQIVND (reference sequence). The CDR3: CASSIEEFTEAFF. CDR3 nucleotide sequence: TGTGCCAGTAGTATAGAGGAGTTCACTGAAGCTTTCTTT.

This chain joins TRBV19 and TRBJ1-5, with D maybe TRBD1 (5 bases). This CDR3 is built from 15 residues. V shed 3 bases and J shed 0 bases, with 9 bases lying between them. CDR1 and CDR2 from the germline V gene are LNHDA and SQIVND (reference sequence). CDR3 bases: TGTGCCAGTAGTATTCAGGGATATAGCAATCAGCCCCAGCATTTT. Protein sequence: CASSIQGYSNQPQHF.

The chain recombines TRBV9 with TRBJ1-5, with 7 bases fitting TRBD1. CDR1 and CDR2 (germline): SGDLS, YYNGEE. J gave up 3 bases and V 3 bases, and 3 bases lay outside the gene matches. The CDR3 sequence is 14 residues long. The CDR3 nucleotides read TGTGCCAGCAGCGGGGACAGCGCCAATCAGCCCCAGCATTTT. As protein: CASSGDSANQPQHF.

The V gene is TRBV29-1, the J gene TRBJ1-2; D gene unclear. The V gene's germline CDR1 is SQVTM and CDR2 ANQGSEA. This CDR3 is 12 amino acids long. V dropped 6 bases and J dropped 3 bases, with 11 bases sitting between them. CDR3 sequence: CSVWKEDYGYTF. DNA for the CDR3: TGCAGCGTGTGGAAAGAGGACTATGGCTACACCTTC.

The chain has TRBV27 and TRBJ2-3; TRBD2 matches at 7 bases. V lost 3 bases, J lost 1 base, and 1 base stayed unmatched. This CDR3 has 14 residues. Germline V CDR1 and CDR2: MNHEY, SMNVEV (reference sequence). CDR3 loop: CASSFGGGTDTQYF. In DNA form, the CDR3 reads TGTGCCAGCAGTTTTGGGGGGGGCACAGATACGCAGTATTTT.

The rearrangement uses TRBV5-1 and TRBJ2-1; 9 bases map to TRBD1. Germline CDR1 SGHRS, CDR2 YFSETQ. Trimming cost V 4 bases and J 5 bases; bases outside gene matches: 7. The CDR3 consists of 15 residues. Here the CDR3 reads CASSHRDRVNNEQFF. For the CDR3, the DNA is TGCGCCAGCAGCCACCGGGACAGGGTAAACAATGAGCAGTTCTTC.

The genes are TRBV5-1 and TRBJ2-2, with 8 nucleotides matching TRBD2. Per the germline V gene, CDR1 is SGHRS and CDR2 is YFSETQ. V lost 1 base to trimming and J lost 7 bases; unmatched junction nucleotides: 6. The CDR3 totals 15 residues. CDR3 sequence (DNA): TGCGCCAGCAGCTTGTCCAGCGGGGGTGGCGGGGAGCTGTTTTTT. Translating gives CASSLSSGGGGELFF.